A single sample gave rise to the 13 T cell receptor beta chains below, sequenced in a study of identical twins. TCRdb redid the calling of the 5' RACE reads with MiXCR, one entry per CDR3 protein. The sample shows about 250,000 distinct CDR3 sequences, over 12% of them seen only once. Sequencing was done on a sample of memory (CD45RO+) T cells sorted from blood. These TCRs come from a woman aged 18-35 years in good health.

This sequence joins TRBV19 and TRBJ2-1; D gene ambiguous. The CDR3 contains 14 residues. Trimming pared 7 bases from V and 6 bases from J, leaving 16 bases between. CDR1 is LNHDA and CDR2 is SQIVND in the germline V gene (reference sequence). This CDR3 is CASNLIGSPNEQFF. CDR3 DNA: TGTGCCAGTAACCTTATAGGATCACCCAATGAGCAGTTCTTC.

In this sample, this clonotype turned up a few times. The V gene is TRBV7-3, the J gene TRBJ2-1; 15 nucleotides align to TRBD2. Unmatched junction bases numbered 10, after V lost 5 bases and J lost 11 bases. The germline gives CDR1 SGHTA, CDR2 FQGTGA. CDR3 length: 16 residues. CDR3 amino acids: CASSRTSGGAGTKQFF. The DNA for the CDR3 is TGTGCCAGCAGCCGGACTAGCGGGGGGGCTGGCACTAAGCAGTTCTTC.

The V call is TRBV5-6, the J call TRBJ2-7; the D call may be TRBD1 or TRBD2 (5 bases each). With 4 bases removed from V and 6 bases from J, the gap between germline ends came to 11 bases. CDR1 SGHDT and CDR2 YYEEEE come from the germline V gene. The CDR3 is made up of 12 amino acids. The CDR3 bases are TGTGCCAGCAGCCCGGCGAGGGGCGAGCAGTACTTC. It is translated as CASSPARGEQYF.

This clonotype was found once. The V gene is TRBV27, the J gene TRBJ1-4; no reliable D call. Germline-derived CDR1 and CDR2 are MNHEY and SMNVEV (reference sequence). This CDR3 spans 13 amino acids. Trimming took off 9 bases at V and 1 base at J, with 9 bases between the two ends. The CDR3 protein is CASGVRTNEKLFF. The CDR3 DNA follows: TGTGCCAGTGGGGTCCGAACTAATGAAAAACTGTTTTTT.

V is TRBV7-9 and J is TRBJ1-5; the D is unclear. The CDR3 has 13 amino acids. V shed 5 bases and J shed 5 bases, with 10 bases lying between them. The V gene's germline CDR1 is SEHNR and CDR2 FQNEAQ (reference sequence). CDR3 loop: CASSIEGDQPQHF. CDR3 bases: TGTGCCAGCAGCATCGAGGGAGATCAGCCCCAGCATTTT.

In its sample, this clonotype was seen a few times. The V call is TRBV29-1, the J call TRBJ1-2; no definite D call. Germline V gene sequence: CDR1 SQVTM, CDR2 ANQGSEA. Trimming took 4 bases from V and 1 from J, leaving 10 bases between them. The CDR3 length is 13 residues. This CDR3 is CSVAPTFNYGYTF. CDR3 bases: TGCAGCGTTGCCCCGACATTTAACTATGGCTACACCTTC.

This clonotype was recorded at least ten times. The gene calls are TRBV4-3 and TRBJ2-2; a weak D match, TRBD1 (6 bases). Per germline, CDR1 LGHNA and CDR2 YSLEER. V gave up 1 base and J gave up 1 base, with 16 bases separating them. The CDR3 is 18 residues long. The CDR3 DNA reads TGCGCCAGCAGCCAAGGATACAGGGCCCGAAAGAACACCGGGGAGCTGTTTTTT. Translation: CASSQGYRARKNTGELFF.

The chain joins TRBV7-9 to TRBJ2-1; TRBD2 matches at 8 bases. The junction had 11 bases not matched to a gene; V was cut back by 6 bases and J by 7 bases. This CDR3 spans 15 amino acids. CDR1 and CDR2 from the germline V gene are SEHNR and FQNEAQ (reference sequence). CDR3 residues: CASSRAGLVGNEQFF. DNA of the CDR3: TGTGCCAGCAGTCGTGCGGGACTAGTAGGAAATGAGCAGTTCTTC.

This clonotype has a count of ten or more. The chain combines TRBV29-1 with TRBJ2-2; TRBD1 aligns across 8 bases. Germline V gene lookup returns CDR1 SQVTM and CDR2 ANQGSEA. CDR3 length: 12 amino acids. V shed 8 bases, J shed 5 bases, and the junction held 4 bases outside the gene matches. The CDR3, as DNA: TGCAGCACCAGGACAGGGACCGGGGAGCTGTTTTTT. Its translation is CSTRTGTGELFF.

This clonotype came up a few times. V gene TRBV5-1 combines with J gene TRBJ1-1; 9 bases are shared with TRBD1. Per the germline V gene, CDR1 is SGHRS and CDR2 is YFSETQ. The CDR3 length is 15 residues. Unmatched junction bases numbered 7, after V lost 3 bases and J lost 4 bases. CDR3 DNA: TGCGCCAGCAGCTCACTACAGGGGGCGTCCACTGAAGCTTTCTTT. It encodes CASSSLQGASTEAFF.

This clonotype was seen a handful of times. This sequence joins TRBV6-6 and TRBJ2-5; TRBD2 aligns across 7 bases. Germline CDR1 is MNHNY and CDR2 is SVGAGI (reference sequence). V trimming: 5 bases; J trimming: 13 bases; junction bases outside the gene matches: 7. This CDR3 region has 11 residues. CDR3 in amino acids: CASSISGFLYF. The CDR3 DNA is TGTGCCAGCAGTATTAGCGGGTTCTTGTACTTC.

This clonotype has a handful of counts. The chain combines TRBV11-3 with TRBJ2-1; a possible D gene is TRBD1 (6 bases). The length of the CDR3 is 16 residues. Germline V lookup: CDR1 SGHNT, CDR2 YENEEA. Trimming cost V 0 bases and J 0 bases, with 9 bases left between them. The CDR3, as DNA: TGTGCCAGCAGCTTAGATGGACAGATCTCCTACAATGAGCAGTTCTTC. This codes for CASSLDGQISYNEQFF.

This clonotype was found a few times. V usage is TRBV5-1 and J usage is TRBJ2-7; no clear D. There are 16 residues in the CDR3. V was pared by 0 bases and J by 3 bases, with 16 bases between. Looked up from germline, CDR1 is SGHRS and CDR2 is YFSETQ. CDR3 nucleotides: TGCGCCAGCAGCTTGGCCCCAGACCCCGGATTCTACGAGCAGTACTTC. Its translation is CASSLAPDPGFYEQYF.